The 19 T cell receptor beta chains below all came from one sample that was sequenced in a study of vaccination and CD4 T cells after COVID-19. Their recognized antigens are unknown. Cultured CD4+ T-cell DNA underwent Oncomine TCR Beta short-read sequencing. TCRdb itself ran the PCR reads through MiXCR, one entry per CDR3 protein. This table has around 18,000 distinct CDR3 sequences, under 65% appearing once. Treatment defined: roughly 11-day PBMC culture with coronavirus spike peptide pools or control peptides (ViraFEST assay). Source: CD4+ T cells from blood, cultured in vitro, taken after SARS-CoV-2 vaccination. The receptors shown here come from a human donor who had recovered from COVID-19.

The rearrangement joins TRBV20-1 to TRBJ2-4; D uncertain. V lost 3 bases and J 6 bases, leaving 6 bases between the germline ends. Germline CDR1 is DFQATT and CDR2 is SNEGSKA (reference sequence). The CDR3 totals 11 residues. For the CDR3, the DNA is TGCAGTGCTAGCGTGGGAAACATTCAGTACTTC. It yields the protein CSASVGNIQYF.

This clonotype has only a few counts. V is TRBV12-3 or TRBV12-4 and J is TRBJ1-5; 7 bases align to TRBD1. This CDR3 comprises 15 residues. Germline trimming cut 4 bases from V and 0 bases from J; bases unmatched to any gene: 3. The CDR3 region is CASSSGQYSNQPQHF. The CDR3 nucleotides read TGTGCCAGCAGTTCGGGACAGTATAGCAATCAGCCCCAGCATTTT.

This clonotype came up a few times. The chain has TRBV6-2 or TRBV6-3 and TRBJ1-5; 9 bases are shared with TRBD1. The CDR3 runs to 16 residues. V dropped 6 bases and J dropped 3; count of bases not matched to a gene: 9. Germline V gene lookup returns CDR1 MNHEY and CDR2 SVGEGT. The CDR3 sequence: CASSYRGQGLNQPQHF. CDR3 bases: TGTGCCAGCAGCTATCGTGGACAGGGGCTCAATCAGCCCCAGCATTTT.

The chain couples TRBV6-2 or TRBV6-3 to TRBJ1-5; tentative D call: TRBD1 (5 bases). Per germline, CDR1 MNHEY and CDR2 SVGEGT. V dropped 6 bases and J dropped 3 bases, with 15 bases sitting between them. This CDR3 region has 15 residues. This chain's CDR3 is CASRTRWGINQPQHF. CDR3 coding DNA: TGTGCCAGCAGGACACGATGGGGGATCAATCAGCCCCAGCATTTT.

J is TRBJ2-7 and V is TRBV20-1; 12 nucleotides line up with TRBD1. V dropped 6 bases and J dropped 4; count of bases not matched to a gene: 10. The CDR3 loop spans 15 amino acids. Germline CDR1 reads DFQATT; CDR2 reads SNEGSKA (reference sequence). CDR3 bases: TGCAGTGCAAGCCCGGGACAGGGGGCCGCGTACGAGCAGTACTTC. Its translation: CSASPGQGAAYEQYF.

The chain combines TRBV12-3 or TRBV12-4 with TRBJ1-1; possible D gene TRBD1, 5 bases. Trimming left V 5 bases short and J 4 bases short, with 23 bases between. The CDR3 loop spans 17 amino acids. This CDR3 is CASSPRGSEGQGTEAFF. The CDR3 nucleotides are TGTGCCAGCAGTCCTAGAGGTAGTGAGGGGCAAGGCACTGAAGCTTTCTTT.

The genes are TRBV2 and TRBJ1-4, with D perhaps TRBD1 (5 bases). The CDR3 totals 14 residues. V was shortened by 8 bases and J by 0 bases, with 10 bases between the two germline ends. CDR1 is SNHLY and CDR2 is FYNNEI in the germline V gene. The CDR3 reads CASVEGSTNEKLFF. The CDR3 region has the DNA TGTGCCAGCGTTGAGGGGTCAACTAATGAAAAACTGTTTTTT.

The rearrangement uses TRBV6-1 and TRBJ1-5, with TRBD1 identical over 9 bases. The J segment lost 5 bases and the V segment lost 3 bases, leaving 8 bases of the junction unmatched. The germline V gene encodes CDR1 MNHNS and CDR2 SASEGT. The CDR3 extends over 16 amino acids. The CDR3 protein is CASSDLRRDRDQPQHF. In nucleotides, the CDR3 is TGTGCCAGCAGTGATCTACGAAGGGACAGGGATCAGCCCCAGCATTTT.

The V gene is TRBV7-2, the J gene TRBJ2-7; possibly TRBD2 for D (6 bases). V lost 4 bases, J lost 5 bases, and 6 bases lay in between. CDR3 length: 11 residues. Germline CDR1 and CDR2: SGHTA and FQGNSA. The CDR3 region is CASSSGDEQYF. The DNA of the CDR3 is TGTGCCAGCAGCTCGGGAGACGAGCAGTACTTC.

The J gene is TRBJ2-2, the V gene TRBV7-2; D is ambiguous. Trimming pared 5 bases from V and 7 bases from J, leaving 11 bases between. The CDR3 is 13 amino acids. CDR1 is SGHTA, CDR2 FQGNSA, per germline. CDR3 in amino acids: CASSPRPDGELFF. The CDR3 bases are TGTGCCAGCAGCCCCAGGCCGGACGGGGAGCTGTTTTTT.

The rearrangement links TRBV7-9 to TRBJ1-3; D perhaps matches TRBD1 (5 bases). The V and J ends lost 5 bases and 4 bases respectively, with 15 bases between them. The germline V gene encodes CDR1 SEHNR and CDR2 FQNEAQ (reference sequence). The CDR3 sequence is 15 residues long. The CDR3 sequence is CASSIWTLTGNTIYF. The CDR3 nucleotides read TGTGCCAGCAGCATATGGACACTGACCGGAAACACCATATATTTT.

This clonotype was seen more than once but under ten times. CDR3 region: CSARRNTGELFF. Here the CDR3 DNA reads TGCAGTGCTAGGCGTAACACCGGGGAGCTGTTTTTT. This chain uses TRBV20-1 with TRBJ2-2; no definite D call. CDR1 is DFQATT and CDR2 is SNEGSKA in the germline V gene (reference sequence). The CDR3 length is 12 residues. V lost 3 bases and J lost 2, with 4 bases in between.

V usage is TRBV19 and J usage is TRBJ1-2; 8 nucleotides match TRBD1. This CDR3 region has 13 residues. CDR1 is LNHDA and CDR2 is SQIVND in the germline V gene (reference sequence). V lost 5 bases and J lost 5; bases outside the gene matches: 4. Here the CDR3 DNA reads TGTGCCAGTAGTCCGGACAGGGTGTATGGCTACACCTTC. Translating gives CASSPDRVYGYTF.

This clonotype has only one observation. The chain combines TRBV7-9 with TRBJ1-2; D is perhaps TRBD1 (5 bases). The CDR3 has 18 amino acids. Looked up from germline, CDR1 is SEHNR and CDR2 is FQNEAQ (reference sequence). V lost 3 bases and J 2 bases, leaving 22 bases between the germline ends. The CDR3 DNA reads TGTGCCAGCAGCTTTTATCCTTTATCTCGGGGCGGCAACTATGGCTACACCTTC. Its protein product is CASSFYPLSRGGNYGYTF.

The CDR3 region is CASSPITGGETQYF. Written as DNA, the CDR3 is TGTGCCAGCAGCCCAATAACAGGGGGGGAGACCCAGTACTTC. J is TRBJ2-5 and V is TRBV11-2; the match to TRBD1 covers 8 bases. Germline CDR1 is SGHAT and CDR2 is FQNNGV. The ends lost 5 bases at V and 5 bases at J; junction bases unmatched: 7. The length of the CDR3 is 14 residues.

This clonotype was recorded only once. The V and J genes are TRBV9 and TRBJ2-5; 10 bases fit TRBD1. Losses at the gene ends were 1 base for V and 5 bases for J; bases not matched to a gene: 2. Germline V CDR1 and CDR2: SGDLS, YYNGEE. The CDR3 runs 14 residues. The CDR3 is CASSVRTGGETQYF. The CDR3 DNA reads TGTGCCAGCAGCGTACGGACAGGGGGGGAGACCCAGTACTTC.

This clonotype is judged medium-sized. V and J are TRBV15 and TRBJ1-5; a weak D match, TRBD1 (5 bases). Germline CDR1 and CDR2: LNHNV and YYDKDF (reference sequence). V gave up 3 bases and J gave up 7 bases, with 13 bases separating them. The CDR3 length is 14 residues. CDR3 bases: TGTGCCACCAGCAGGGGCCAGGGTGAACAGCCCCAGCATTTT. This sequence encodes CATSRGQGEQPQHF.

V gene TRBV7-8 combines with J gene TRBJ1-1; D not certain. CDR1 is SGHVS and CDR2 is FQNEAQ in the germline V gene. The CDR3 is 14 amino acids. V lost 1 base, J lost 4 bases, and 10 bases lay in between. The DNA for the CDR3 is TGTGCCAGCAGCTTAGGAGAGTCGGGCACTGAAGCTTTCTTT. Protein: CASSLGESGTEAFF. Looking up the rest from reference TRBV7-8 and TRBJ1-1 gives the full variable domain: GAGVSQSPRYKVAKRGQDVALRCDPISGHVSLFWYQQALGQGPEFLTYFQNEAQLDKSGLPSDRFFAERPEGSVSTLKIQRTQQEDSAVYLCASSLGESGTEAFFGQGTRLTVV.

A word on this clonotype: The junction and the germline gene differ at one end; a read error may be behind it. The gene calls are TRBV7-3 and TRBJ1-2; maybe TRBD1 (5 bases). Germline values: CDR1 SGHTA, CDR2 FQGTGA. The CDR3 runs 13 residues. The CDR3 coding sequence is TGCGCCAGCAGCTTAAAAAGGGGAAGTGGCTACACCTTC. It is translated as CASSLKRGSGYTF. Complete variable domain (other parts from reference TRBV7-3 and TRBJ1-2): GAGVSQTPSNKVTEKGKYVELRCDPISGHTALYWYRQSLGQGPEFLIYFQGTGAADDSGLPNDRFFAVRPEGSVSTLKIQRTERGDSAVYLCASSLKRGSGYTFGSGTRLTVV.